What follows are 17 T cell receptor beta chains derived from one specimen sequenced in a study of blood T cell repertoires in COVID-19. Measured with immunoSEQ multiplex PCR; TCRdb has only the in-frame clones, and not every one. The repertoire has around 20,000 clones, 86% of them found once; the top ten carry approximately 16%. The sequenced sample was peripheral blood. The receptors were gathered from a man between 65 and 85 years old with acute or convalescent COVID-19.

The rearrangement uses TRBV15 and TRBJ2-5; D may be TRBD1 (5 bases). Germline loops: CDR1 LNHNV, CDR2 YYDKDF (reference sequence). This CDR3 has 13 residues. The V end lost 7 bases, the J end lost 5 bases, and 14 bases lay between the germline ends. In nucleotides, the CDR3 is TGTGCCACCAACGGAGCCCCAGGGGAGACCCAGTACTTC. Amino acids: CATNGAPGETQYF.

The chain is built from TRBV28 and TRBJ2-1, with D hard to call. The CDR3 runs 14 residues. With 6 bases removed from V and 0 bases from J, the gap between germline ends came to 9 bases. Germline CDR1 reads MDHEN; CDR2 reads SYDVKM. DNA of the CDR3: TGTGCCAGCAGGAGGCAAAGCTCCTACAATGAGCAGTTCTTC. Residues: CASRRQSSYNEQFF.

The chain is built from TRBV23-1 and TRBJ1-4; 7 nucleotides match TRBD1. TRBV23-1 falls under the ORF class, with uncertain function. The CDR3 spans 17 residues. V was clipped by 2 bases and J by 5 bases; unmatched bases: 11. The CDR3 DNA reads TGCGCCAGCAGTCAAGATGGAGTCGGACAGGAGAATGAAAAACTGTTTTTT. Protein product: CASSQDGVGQENEKLFF.

The rearrangement uses TRBV19 and TRBJ2-5; 13 nucleotides agree with TRBD2. Unmatched junction bases numbered 16, after V lost 7 bases and J lost 5 bases. Germline assignment: CDR1 LNHDA and CDR2 SQIVND (reference sequence). This CDR3 has 18 residues. The CDR3 loop reads CASKRRLAGGVVGETQYF. For the CDR3, the DNA is TGTGCCAGTAAAAGGAGACTAGCGGGAGGAGTGGTAGGGGAGACCCAGTACTTC.

The chain links TRBV4-1 to TRBJ1-1; 9 nucleotides align to TRBD1. V lost 4 bases, J lost 3 bases, and 3 bases stayed unmatched. CDR3 size: 14 residues. Germline values: CDR1 MGHRA, CDR2 YSYEKL. In nucleotides, the CDR3 is TGCGCCAGCAGCCCCGGACAGGGGTACACTGAAGCTTTCTTT. Protein: CASSPGQGYTEAFF.

The rearrangement uses TRBV4-3 and TRBJ2-5, with D possibly TRBD2 on 5 matching bases. Germline values: CDR1 LGHNA, CDR2 YSLEER. With 1 base removed from V and 0 bases from J, the gap between germline ends came to 9 bases. This CDR3 has 15 amino acids. Here the CDR3 DNA reads TGCGCCAGCAGCCAAGGACTGACTAACCAAGAGACCCAGTACTTC. Its protein product is CASSQGLTNQETQYF.

This clone has just one count. The CDR3 bases are TGTGCCAGCTCACGGGTCGAGGGGGTTTCGCAAGAGACCCAGTACTTC. Translated, it gives CASSRVEGVSQETQYF. The chain links TRBV18 to TRBJ2-5; perhaps TRBD1 as D (6 bases). The V gene lost 4 bases and the J gene lost 2 bases, with 17 bases spanning the gap. Germline values: CDR1 KGHSH, CDR2 LQKENI. This CDR3 has 16 amino acids.

CDR3 DNA: TGCAGCGTTGCCCTATCCTACGAGCAGTACTTC. Amino acids: CSVALSYEQYF. The chain has TRBV29-1 and TRBJ2-7; D not resolved. CDR1 is SQVTM, CDR2 ANQGSEA, per germline. The CDR3 extends over 11 amino acids. Between the trimmed V and J ends, which lost 4 bases and 1 base, there was a span of 5 bases.

The chain combines TRBV6-6 with TRBJ2-7; 7 bases are a match to TRBD1. The CDR3 loop spans 14 amino acids. V lost 4 bases and J lost 7; bases outside the gene matches: 10. The V gene's germline CDR1 is MNHNY and CDR2 SVGAGI (reference sequence). The CDR3 protein is CASSLRDSRTEQYF. In DNA form, the CDR3 reads TGTGCCAGCAGTTTAAGGGACAGCCGCACGGAGCAGTACTTC.

The chain uses TRBV5-8 and TRBJ2-5; TRBD2 is a possible D gene (5 bases). With 1 base removed from V and 2 bases from J, the gap between germline ends came to 9 bases. The CDR3 is 14 amino acids. The germline gives CDR1 SGHTS, CDR2 YDEGEE. The CDR3, as DNA: TGTGCCAGCAGCTTGCACGGGGAACAAGAGACCCAGTACTTC. Protein product: CASSLHGEQETQYF.

This clone was counted a single time. The chain employs TRBV6-6 and TRBJ1-5; D might be TRBD1 (5 bases). Germline V gene lookup returns CDR1 MNHNY and CDR2 SVGAGI (reference sequence). Between the trimmed V and J ends, which lost 8 bases and 4 bases, there was a span of 18 bases. This CDR3 has 15 residues. The CDR3 loop reads CASLGGRFLNQPQHF. Here the CDR3 DNA reads TGTGCCAGCCTGGGGGGACGATTCCTAAATCAGCCCCAGCATTTT.

This clone came up once. The V and J genes are TRBV21-1 and TRBJ2-3; no check of the table's D call, TRBD2, against the DNA was made. TRBV21-1 is a recognized pseudogene. The CDR3 spans 17 residues. In nucleotides, the CDR3 is TGTGCCAGCAGCAAAGGACTAGCGGGCTTCAACACAGATACGCAGTATTTT. It codes for CASSKGLAGFNTDTQYF.

V and J are TRBV2 and TRBJ2-2; D might be TRBD2 (6 bases). V was shortened by 11 bases and J by 5 bases, with 15 bases between the two germline ends. The germline V gene encodes CDR1 SNHLY and CDR2 FYNNEI. The CDR3 is made up of 13 amino acids. The CDR3 DNA reads TGTGCCGGAAACTGGGGGGAAACCGGGGAGCTGTTTTTT. Translating gives CAGNWGETGELFF.

The V call is TRBV5-1, the J call TRBJ2-4; 10 bases agree with TRBD2. From germline, CDR1 is SGHRS and CDR2 YFSETQ. Germline trimming cut 4 bases from V and 6 bases from J; bases unmatched to any gene: 10. The CDR3 runs to 16 residues. The CDR3 DNA follows: TGCGCCAGCAGCCCCGGTCTAGCGGGAGACGGAAACATTCAGTACTTC. This gives the protein CASSPGLAGDGNIQYF.

The V call is TRBV7-2, the J call TRBJ1-1; a possible D gene is TRBD1 (6 bases). The CDR3 is made up of 14 amino acids. Germline V gene lookup returns CDR1 SGHTA and CDR2 FQGNSA. Trimming left V 6 bases short and J 1 base short, with 12 bases between. This CDR3 reads CASSFLGANTEAFF. In DNA form, the CDR3 reads TGTGCCAGCAGTTTCCTGGGGGCGAACACTGAAGCTTTCTTT.

The chain joins TRBV11-1 to TRBJ2-2, with no clear D. This CDR3 contains 14 residues. Germline V gene sequence: CDR1 SGHAT, CDR2 FQDESV (reference sequence). Trimming cost V 6 bases and J 1 base, with 9 bases left between them. CDR3 region: CASSYTRNTGELFF. As DNA, the CDR3 is TGTGCCAGCAGTTATACAAGGAACACCGGGGAGCTGTTTTTT. Looking up the rest from reference TRBV11-1 and TRBJ2-2 gives the full variable domain: EAEVAQSPRYKITEKSQAVAFWCDPISGHATLYWYRQILGQGPELLVQFQDESVVDDSQLPKDRFSAERLKGVDSTLKIQPAELGDSAMYLCASSYTRNTGELFFGEGSRLTVL.

This chain uses TRBV6-5 with TRBJ1-2, with D perhaps matching TRBD1 (5 bases). This CDR3 comprises 13 residues. Per the germline V gene, CDR1 is MNHEY and CDR2 is SVGAGI. V was cut by 7 bases and J by 4 bases, with 13 bases left in between. The CDR3 protein is CASNDRRIYGYTF. The CDR3 region has the DNA TGTGCCAGCAACGACAGACGGATCTATGGCTACACCTTC.